One sample yielded the 21 T cell receptor beta chains listed below, sequenced in a study of cytomegalovirus exposure and HLA in healthy donors. PCR primers comprised 60 Vbeta and 13 Jbeta primers. Clones were read by immunoSEQ multiplex PCR, and TCRdb kept only the in-frame ones, dropping some. Of 210,000 or so clones in the sample, about 83% were seen once. What was sequenced was PBMCs. Every receptor here comes from a human donor in good health.

V and J are TRBV7-2 and TRBJ2-7; D might be TRBD2 (6 bases). Trimming left V 2 bases short and J 7 bases short, with 24 bases between. CDR1 is SGHTA and CDR2 is FQGNSA in the germline V gene. This CDR3 contains 17 residues. CDR3 region: CASSLHTRGGIEREQYF. In nucleotides, the CDR3 is TGTGCCAGCAGCTTACACACCCGAGGCGGGATTGAACGTGAGCAGTACTTC. The whole variable domain, remainder taken from reference TRBV7-2 and TRBJ2-7, is GAGVSQSPSNKVTEKGKDVELRCDPISGHTALYWYRQSLGQGLEFLIYFQGNSAPDKSGLPSDRFSAERTGGSVSTLTIQRTQQEDSAVYLCASSLHTRGGIEREQYFGPGTRLTVT.

The rearrangement uses TRBV7-9 and TRBJ1-3, with 10 bases identical to TRBD1. The CDR3 extends over 18 amino acids. The V gene's germline CDR1 is SEHNR and CDR2 FQNEAQ (reference sequence). V was clipped by 6 bases and J by 0 bases; unmatched bases: 11. The CDR3 sequence: CASSLPGQGVFSGNTIYF. As DNA, the CDR3 is TGTGCCAGCAGTCTCCCTGGACAGGGGGTTTTCTCTGGAAACACCATATATTTT. Variable domain in full (rest from reference TRBV7-9 and TRBJ1-3): DTGVSQNPRHKITKRGQNVTFRCDPISEHNRLYWYRQTLGQGPEFLTYFQNEAQLEKSRLLSDRFSAERPKGSFSTLEIQRTEQGDSAMYLCASSLPGQGVFSGNTIYFGEGSWLTVV.

The chain employs TRBV28 and TRBJ2-7; 7 bases are shared with TRBD2. V trimming: 10 bases; J trimming: 2 bases; junction bases outside the gene matches: 5. The CDR3 runs to 12 residues. Germline V gives CDR1 MDHEN, CDR2 SYDVKM. In nucleotides, the CDR3 is TGTGCCATCTTGGCGGGGGCCTACGAGCAGTACTTC. It yields the protein CAILAGAYEQYF. Full variable domain (rest looked up from reference TRBV28 and TRBJ2-7): DVKVTQSSRYLVKRTGEKVFLECVQDMDHENMFWYRQDPGLGLRLIYFSYDVKMKEKGDIPEGYSVSREKKERFSLILESASTNQTSMYLCAILAGAYEQYFGPGTRLTVT.

This chain uses TRBV5-1 with TRBJ1-3; TRBD1 aligns across 7 bases. Germline V gene lookup returns CDR1 SGHRS and CDR2 YFSETQ. V was clipped by 4 bases and J by 0 bases; unmatched bases: 10. CDR3 length: 17 amino acids. Here the CDR3 DNA reads TGCGCCAGCAGCCCCTGGACAGGCCGGAGCTCTGGAAACACCATATATTTT. Translation: CASSPWTGRSSGNTIYF. Looking up the rest from reference TRBV5-1 and TRBJ1-3 gives the full variable domain: KAGVTQTPRYLIKTRGQQVTLSCSPISGHRSVSWYQQTPGQGLQFLFEYFSETQRNKGNFPGRFSGRQFSNSRSEMNVSTLELGDSALYLCASSPWTGRSSGNTIYFGEGSWLTVV.

This clone is a singleton in its sample. The V and J genes are TRBV4-1 and TRBJ1-2; D gene unclear. The CDR3 contains 15 residues. The germline V gene has CDR1 MGHRA and CDR2 YSYEKL. V was cut by 4 bases and J by 4 bases, with 16 bases left in between. CDR3 region: CASSPGLRPFYGYTF. The CDR3 DNA reads as TGCGCCAGCAGCCCAGGCCTTAGACCCTTCTATGGCTACACCTTC.

This sequence joins TRBV7-6 and TRBJ2-1; possibly TRBD2 for D (6 bases). The CDR3 length is 17 residues. Germline CDR1 SGHVS, CDR2 FNYEAQ. V dropped 2 bases and J dropped 0 bases, with 14 bases sitting between them. The CDR3 DNA sequence: TGTGCCAGCAGCTTAAGGCGGGACGCTAGCTCCTACAATGAGCAGTTCTTC. It translates to CASSLRRDASSYNEQFF.

This clone was detected only once. The chain links TRBV27 to TRBJ2-7, with 10 nucleotides matching TRBD2. With V trimmed by 0 bases and J by 5 bases, 7 bases remained unmatched. From germline, CDR1 is MNHEY and CDR2 SMNVEV (reference sequence). This CDR3 is built from 16 residues. Here the CDR3 reads CASSLSPSGSHHEQYF. Written as DNA, the CDR3 is TGTGCCAGCAGTTTATCCCCTAGCGGGAGTCACCACGAGCAGTACTTC.

Regarding this clone: This CDR3 is also generated by other DNA sequences in the sample. The chain couples TRBV28 to TRBJ2-7; D gene uncertain. There are 12 residues in the CDR3. V lost 3 bases, J lost 3 bases, and 6 bases lay in between. Germline assignment: CDR1 MDHEN and CDR2 SYDVKM. This CDR3 reads CASSFSGYEQYF. The CDR3 nucleotides read TGTGCCAGCAGTTTTTCGGGCTACGAGCAGTACTTC. Based on the CDR3 plus reference TRBV28 and TRBJ2-7, the full variable domain is DVKVTQSSRYLVKRTGEKVFLECVQDMDHENMFWYRQDPGLGLRLIYFSYDVKMKEKGDIPEGYSVSREKKERFSLILESASTNQTSMYLCASSFSGYEQYFGPGTRLTVT.

The rearrangement joins TRBV30 to TRBJ2-1, with 8 bases lining up with TRBD2. V dropped 0 bases and J dropped 6; count of bases not matched to a gene: 7. CDR1 is GTSNPN and CDR2 is SVGIG in the germline V gene (reference sequence). This CDR3 is 15 amino acids long. The CDR3 DNA reads as TGTGCCTGGAGTGTAAATTGGGCGGGAGGCAATGAGCAGTTCTTC. It yields the protein CAWSVNWAGGNEQFF.

With regard to this clone: One end of the junction does not line up with germline, which may come from a read error. J is TRBJ2-3 and V is TRBV18; 13 nucleotides line up with TRBD2. Germline V CDR1 and CDR2: KGHSH, LQKENI. The CDR3 loop spans 15 amino acids. The CDR3 reads CASSLAGGPDDTQYF. CDR3 nucleotide sequence: TGTGCCAGTTCACTAGCGGGAGGGCCTGACGATACGCAGTATTTT.

This rearrangement joins TRBV19 to TRBJ2-2; 7 bases match TRBD2. The V gene end was trimmed by 3 bases and the J gene end by 5 bases; junction bases not matched to a gene: 9. CDR3 length: 16 residues. Per the germline V gene, CDR1 is LNHDA and CDR2 is SQIVND (reference sequence). The CDR3 DNA is TGTGCCAGTAGTATTACGGGGCTAGCGGAAACCGGGGAGCTGTTTTTT. As protein: CASSITGLAETGELFF.

V and J are TRBV18 and TRBJ2-7; 9 bases match TRBD1. V dropped 5 bases and J dropped 4; count of bases not matched to a gene: 0. The germline gives CDR1 KGHSH, CDR2 LQKENI. CDR3 length equals 12 residues. CDR3 loop: CASSGTGYEQYF. The CDR3 DNA reads TGTGCCAGCTCAGGGACAGGGTACGAGCAGTACTTC.

This chain joins TRBV18 and TRBJ1-5; D is uncertain. V lost 2 bases to trimming and J lost 0 bases, with 11 bases between them. The CDR3 sequence is 16 residues long. Germline CDR1 reads KGHSH; CDR2 reads LQKENI. The CDR3 DNA follows: TGTGCCAGCTCACCAGGCGGACTCCTTAGCAATCAGCCCCAGCATTTT. Its protein product is CASSPGGLLSNQPQHF. The full variable domain, with the rest looked up from reference TRBV18 and TRBJ1-5, is NAGVMQNPRHLVRRRGQEARLRCSPMKGHSHVYWYRQLPEEGLKFMVYLQKENIIDESGMPKERFSAEFPKEGPSILRIQQVVRGDSAAYFCASSPGGLLSNQPQHFGDGTRLSIL.

The chain couples TRBV7-9 to TRBJ2-5; D is perhaps TRBD2 (5 bases). V lost 4 bases and J 5 bases, leaving 17 bases between the germline ends. CDR3 length: 15 residues. Germline values: CDR1 SEHNR, CDR2 FQNEAQ (reference sequence). CDR3 sequence (DNA): TGTGCCAGCAGCTCCCCGCACGATAGCGAGGAGACCCAGTACTTC. This translates into CASSSPHDSEETQYF.

The J gene is TRBJ1-5, the V gene TRBV5-1; TRBD1 agrees at 7 bases. The trim removed 4 bases at V and 1 base at J, leaving 8 bases unmatched. CDR1 and CDR2 (germline): SGHRS, YFSETQ. This CDR3 region has 16 residues. CDR3 residues: CASSPGQVGSNQPQHF. The CDR3 nucleotides read TGCGCCAGCAGCCCCGGACAGGTTGGGAGCAATCAGCCCCAGCATTTT.

The chain has TRBV27 and TRBJ1-5; D not certain. CDR3 size: 13 residues. Germline lookup yields CDR1 MNHEY and CDR2 SMNVEV (reference sequence). V lost 6 bases to trimming and J lost 1 base, with 7 bases between them. CDR3 in amino acids: CASSRVSNQPQHF. The CDR3 coding sequence is TGTGCCAGCAGCCGGGTGAGCAATCAGCCCCAGCATTTT.

Comments on this clone: The sample contains more than one DNA sequence encoding this CDR3. This chain links TRBV4-2 with TRBJ2-7, with a possible D match to TRBD2 (6 bases). Germline V lookup: CDR1 LGHNA, CDR2 YNFKEQ. The CDR3 contains 14 residues. V lost 1 base, J lost 2 bases, and 9 bases lay in between. The CDR3 protein is CASSQGGGAYEQYF. The CDR3 region has the DNA TGTGCCAGCAGCCAAGGGGGCGGGGCCTACGAGCAGTACTTC.

This clone was seen once. The genes are TRBV27 and TRBJ1-2, with D perhaps TRBD1 (5 bases). Trimming removed 2 bases from V and 8 bases from J, with 15 bases in between. CDR1 and CDR2 (germline): MNHEY, SMNVEV (reference sequence). The CDR3 is 14 amino acids. The CDR3 sequence: CASSLGRDRGGYTF. The CDR3 DNA follows: TGTGCCAGCAGTTTAGGCAGGGACCGGGGGGGCTACACCTTC.

As for this clone: The same CDR3 is also encoded by other DNA sequences in this sample. The CDR3 sequence is CASSPPTGGRADTQYF. CDR3 in DNA: TGTGCCAGCTCACCACCAACGGGAGGTAGGGCAGATACGCAGTATTTT. The rearrangement uses TRBV18 and TRBJ2-3; TRBD2 matches at 7 bases. Germline V gene data show CDR1 as KGHSH and CDR2 as LQKENI. The ends lost 0 bases at V and 4 bases at J; junction bases unmatched: 7. The CDR3 is 16 amino acids.

The CDR3 DNA sequence: TGCAGTGCTTCTGCTCCTGGACTGGGATTCTTC. Its translation: CSASAPGLGFF. V usage is TRBV20-1 and J usage is TRBJ2-1; possibly TRBD2 for D (5 bases). Per germline, CDR1 DFQATT and CDR2 SNEGSKA (reference sequence). The CDR3 extends over 11 amino acids. Trimming shortened V by 5 bases and J by 16 bases, and 18 bases separated the two germline ends.

Here the CDR3 reads CASSPLIGTGLMNTEAFF. The CDR3 coding sequence is TGTGCCAGCAGCCCCTTGATCGGGACAGGGCTGATGAACACTGAAGCTTTCTTT. This rearrangement joins TRBV11-2 to TRBJ1-1, with 9 bases that match TRBD1. Germline CDR1 reads SGHAT; CDR2 reads FQNNGV. The CDR3 covers 18 residues. V shed 5 bases and J 0 bases; nucleotides not matched to a gene: 13.